Shown below are 14 T cell receptor beta chains from a single sample sequenced in a study of blood T cell repertoires in COVID-19. TCRdb keeps only in-frame clones here, not all; method: immunoSEQ multiplex PCR. The table has over 90,000 clones, about 90% seen once. Sequencing was done on a sample of peripheral blood. The receptors come from a human donor in a cohort sampled during active COVID-19.

This clone was counted a few times. The V gene is TRBV9, the J gene TRBJ1-3; 7 positions match TRBD1. V shed 1 base and J 8 bases; nucleotides not matched to a gene: 9. Germline lookup yields CDR1 SGDLS and CDR2 YYNGEE. The CDR3 runs to 15 residues. CDR3 coding DNA: TGTGCCAGCAGCGTATCACCCGACAGGGAGGACACCATATATTTT. Its protein product is CASSVSPDREDTIYF.

V usage is TRBV5-6 and J usage is TRBJ2-1; D is perhaps TRBD1 (5 bases). The CDR3 loop spans 17 amino acids. Germline assignment: CDR1 SGHDT and CDR2 YYEEEE. Trimming removed 4 bases from V and 4 bases from J, with 21 bases in between. CDR3 nucleotide sequence: TGTGCCAGCAGCGTTATGACAGAGACGATCCCGTACAATGAGCAGTTCTTC. Translated: CASSVMTETIPYNEQFF.

This clone has more than one count but fewer than ten. The chain uses TRBV19 and TRBJ1-5; 8 nucleotides line up with TRBD1. The CDR3 length is 16 residues. Germline assignment: CDR1 LNHDA and CDR2 SQIVND (reference sequence). The V segment lost 3 bases and the J segment 4 bases; nucleotides outside the gene matches: 8. The CDR3 protein is CASSILTGGFNQPQHF. As DNA, the CDR3 is TGTGCCAGTAGTATTTTAACAGGGGGTTTTAATCAGCCCCAGCATTTT.

The gene calls are TRBV27 and TRBJ2-5; perhaps TRBD1 as D (6 bases). CDR3 length: 15 amino acids. Looked up from germline, CDR1 is MNHEY and CDR2 is SMNVEV (reference sequence). Between the trimmed V and J ends, which lost 3 bases and 3 bases, there was a span of 14 bases. CDR3 nucleotide sequence: TGTGCCAGCAGTTTGTCACCAGGGGCGGAAGAGACCCAGTACTTC. It specifies CASSLSPGAEETQYF.

The chain joins TRBV9 to TRBJ2-7; D is possibly TRBD2 (6 bases). Germline V gene lookup returns CDR1 SGDLS and CDR2 YYNGEE. V lost 0 bases and J lost 3, with 13 bases in between. The CDR3 spans 15 residues. The CDR3 loop is CASSVGDGDFYEQYF. CDR3 sequence (DNA): TGTGCCAGCAGCGTAGGCGATGGGGACTTCTACGAGCAGTACTTC.

This sequence joins TRBV18 and TRBJ1-3; no clear D. Germline loops: CDR1 KGHSH, CDR2 LQKENI. Between the trimmed V and J ends, which lost 8 bases and 4 bases, there was a span of 9 bases. The CDR3 loop spans 12 amino acids. The CDR3 reads CASTNSGNTIYF. The CDR3 DNA reads as TGTGCCAGCACTAATTCGGGAAACACCATATATTTT.

CDR3 nucleotides: TGCGCCAGCAGCTTGACGGGGGATAGCAATCAGCCCCAGCATTTT. It yields the protein CASSLTGDSNQPQHF. This chain uses TRBV5-1 with TRBJ1-5; a weak D match, TRBD1 (5 bases). There are 15 residues in the CDR3. CDR1 SGHRS and CDR2 YFSETQ come from the germline V gene. V lost 1 base to trimming and J lost 0 bases, with 8 bases between them.

V and J are TRBV27 and TRBJ1-1; no clear D. V was cut by 6 bases and J by 1 base, with 15 bases left in between. Per the germline V gene, CDR1 is MNHEY and CDR2 is SMNVEV (reference sequence). The CDR3 runs to 15 residues. CDR3 sequence: CASRLGSGWNTEAFF. The DNA for the CDR3 is TGTGCCAGCAGGCTTGGGTCCGGGTGGAACACTGAAGCTTTCTTT.

The chain uses TRBV28 and TRBJ2-7, with TRBD2 as a possible D gene (6 bases). There are 13 residues in the CDR3. The germline CDR1 and CDR2 sequences are MDHEN and SYDVKM. V lost 7 bases and J lost 2, with 12 bases in between. The DNA for the CDR3 is TGTGCCAGCATCAGTGGGGAGGCCTACGAGCAGTACTTC. It codes for CASISGEAYEQYF.

The genes are TRBV3-1 (or the pseudogene TRBV3-2) and TRBJ1-2; D possibly corresponds to TRBD1 (6 bases). The germline CDR1 and CDR2 sequences are LGHDT and YNNKEL (reference sequence). V was shortened by 4 bases and J by 7 bases, with 16 bases between the two germline ends. The CDR3 consists of 14 residues. CDR3 bases: TGTGCCAGCAGCCGGGGGGGCAAAGTAGGTGGCTACACCTTC. This translates into CASSRGGKVGGYTF.

The CDR3 here is CASSFRRSYGYTF. The CDR3 DNA follows: TGTGCCAGCAGTTTTAGGCGGTCCTATGGCTACACCTTC. The chain couples TRBV12-3 or TRBV12-4 to TRBJ1-2, with no clear D. CDR3 size: 13 residues. V was cut by 3 bases and J by 4 bases, with 9 bases left in between.

The chain combines TRBV27 with TRBJ2-2; D is undetermined. The germline V gene has CDR1 MNHEY and CDR2 SMNVEV (reference sequence). This CDR3 region has 13 residues. V was cut by 5 bases and J by 6 bases, with 10 bases left in between. The CDR3 DNA follows: TGTGCCAGCAGTCAGATTGCTCCCGGGGAGCTGTTTTTT. Its protein is CASSQIAPGELFF.

This sequence joins TRBV7-2 and TRBJ1-5, with a weak D call TRBD1 (6 bases). Germline CDR1 reads SGHTA; CDR2 reads FQGNSA. CDR3 length: 15 amino acids. V was trimmed by 6 bases and J by 4 bases, leaving 16 bases between them. The chain's CDR3 is CASSSGTRENQPQHF. The CDR3 region has the DNA TGTGCCAGCAGTTCCGGGACACGAGAAAATCAGCCCCAGCATTTT.

The J gene is TRBJ2-5, the V gene TRBV2, with D possibly TRBD2 on 6 matching bases. V lost 7 bases and J 4 bases, leaving 16 bases between the germline ends. Germline V gene sequence: CDR1 SNHLY, CDR2 FYNNEI. The CDR3 length is 14 residues. Here the CDR3 DNA reads TGTGCCAGCATATGGGCGGGGACGGGAGAGACCCAGTACTTC. Its protein is CASIWAGTGETQYF.